This T cell receptor (beta chain) derives from a study of T cell responses to AZD1222 COVID-19 vaccine. The study, taken as a whole, reports: Donors were mostly white British, more females; clonal diversity possibly underestimated.

Per germline, CDR1 SGHTA and CDR2 FQGNSA. The CDR3 length is 14 residues. Trimming left V 3 bases short and J 5 bases short, with 11 bases between. Pooled together were second doses at about 4 or about 12 weeks. Concerning this clone itself: As yet, its antigen is unknown.

Assay: immunoSEQ multiplex PCR; the TCRdb copy retains only in-frame clones and omits some. The sample lists 100,000 to 150,000 clones, around 85% occurring once. Sequences were derived from peripheral blood, sampled 28 days after the second AZD1222 dose. The clonotype comes from an adult who received the AZD1222 COVID-19 vaccine. V gene TRBV7-2 combines with J gene TRBJ1-5, with a possible D match to TRBD1 (5 bases). For the CDR3, the DNA is TGTGCCAGCAGCTTGGACATCTTTTATCAGCCCCAGCATTTT. Its protein product is CASSLDIFYQPQHF.